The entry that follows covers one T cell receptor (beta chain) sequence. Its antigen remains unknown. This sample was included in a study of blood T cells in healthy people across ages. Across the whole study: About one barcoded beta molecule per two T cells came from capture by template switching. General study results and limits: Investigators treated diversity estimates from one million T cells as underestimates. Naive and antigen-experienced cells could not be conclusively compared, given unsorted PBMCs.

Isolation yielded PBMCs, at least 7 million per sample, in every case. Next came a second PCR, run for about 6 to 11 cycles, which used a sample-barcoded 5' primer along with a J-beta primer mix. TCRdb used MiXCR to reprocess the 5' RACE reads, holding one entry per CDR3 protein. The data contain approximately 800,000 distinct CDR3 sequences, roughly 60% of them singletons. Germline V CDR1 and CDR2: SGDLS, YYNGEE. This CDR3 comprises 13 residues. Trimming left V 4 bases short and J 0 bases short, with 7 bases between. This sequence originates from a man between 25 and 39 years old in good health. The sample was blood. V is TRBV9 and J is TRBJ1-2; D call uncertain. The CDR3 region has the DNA TGTGCCAGCAGCCAGGTAGCTAACTATGGCTACACCTTC. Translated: CASSQVANYGYTF.